The 5 T cell receptor beta chains in this list originate from one sample, sequenced in a study of blood T cell repertoires in COVID-19 (dated by TCRdb to 2018 to 2021). The library came from the immunoSEQ multiplex PCR assay. TCRdb carries this immuneACCESS record with in-frame sequences only. Its versions omit some clonotypes, under half of them owing to an unresolved V gene in the studies checked, with the rest unexplained. Within this sample are around 50,000 clones, with 90% of them counted one time only. The ten largest make up 2.5% to 4% of the sample. Source material: peripheral blood. All receptors derive from a human donor in a cohort sampled during active COVID-19.

The CDR3 nucleotides are TGCGCCAGCAGCTTAAACAGGGGCGCGGGTGAAAAACTGTTTTTT. This encodes CASSLNRGAGEKLFF. The chain uses TRBV5-1 and TRBJ1-4, with 7 positions matching TRBD1. V was clipped by 2 bases and J by 7 bases; unmatched bases: 8. The CDR3 has 15 residues. From germline, CDR1 is SGHRS and CDR2 YFSETQ.

This clone was detected only once. The chain links TRBV24-1 to TRBJ2-1; D gene unclear. There are 14 residues in the CDR3. V lost 6 bases, J lost 7 bases, and 15 bases lay in between. The germline V gene has CDR1 KGHDR and CDR2 SFDVKD. The CDR3 nucleotides are TGTGCCACCAGTTTTTCCGCGAGTACGAATGAGCAGTTCTTC. Protein: CATSFSASTNEQFF.

This chain links TRBV21-1 with TRBJ2-1; the table's D gene call, TRBD1, was not cross checked with the DNA. TRBV21-1 has pseudogene status. CDR3 length: 17 amino acids. DNA of the CDR3: TGTGCCAGCAGCAAGCAAGGGGTTCTACAGGGTACTAAAGAGCAGTTCTTC. It encodes CASSKQGVLQGTKEQFF.

V usage is TRBV6-2 or TRBV6-3 and J usage is TRBJ2-7; D ambiguous. Per germline, CDR1 MNHEY and CDR2 SVGEGT. The CDR3 totals 12 residues. V lost 0 bases, J lost 4 bases, and 4 bases lay in between. The CDR3 region is CASSYSPYEQYF. CDR3 in DNA: TGTGCCAGCAGTTACTCCCCATACGAGCAGTACTTC.

The chain uses TRBV25-1 and TRBJ1-5; 8 bases line up with TRBD1. The CDR3 runs to 14 residues. Germline CDR1 and CDR2: MGHDK and SYGVNS. With 5 bases clipped from V and 4 bases from J, the junction kept 4 bases outside the gene matches. For the CDR3, the DNA is TGTGCCAGCAGTCAGACAGGGGAAAATCAGCCCCAGCATTTT. It encodes CASSQTGENQPQHF.